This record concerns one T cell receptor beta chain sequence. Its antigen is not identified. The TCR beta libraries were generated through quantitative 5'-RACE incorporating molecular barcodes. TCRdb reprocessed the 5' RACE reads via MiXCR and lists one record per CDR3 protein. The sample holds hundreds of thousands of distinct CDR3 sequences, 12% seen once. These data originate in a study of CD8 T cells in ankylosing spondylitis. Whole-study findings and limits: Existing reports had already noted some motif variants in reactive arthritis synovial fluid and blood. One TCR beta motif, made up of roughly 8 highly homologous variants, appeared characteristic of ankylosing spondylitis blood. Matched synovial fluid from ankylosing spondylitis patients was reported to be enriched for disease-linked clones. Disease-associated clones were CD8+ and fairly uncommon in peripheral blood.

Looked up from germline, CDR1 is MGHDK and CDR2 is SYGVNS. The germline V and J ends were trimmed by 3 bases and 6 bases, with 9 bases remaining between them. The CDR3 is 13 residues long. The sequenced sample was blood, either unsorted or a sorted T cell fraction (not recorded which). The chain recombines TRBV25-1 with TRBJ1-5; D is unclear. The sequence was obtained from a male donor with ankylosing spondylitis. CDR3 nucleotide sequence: TGTGCCAGCAGTGAGGATTGGGGTCAGCCCCAGCATTTT. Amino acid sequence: CASSEDWGQPQHF.